The 26 T cell receptor beta chains below were found in one sample sequenced in a study of technical replicates of blood from several donors. Libraries were prepared by immunoSEQ multiplex PCR; TCRdb keeps only in-frame clonotypes and omits some of them. The sample contains roughly 97,000 clones, approximately 96% of which appear only once. The sequenced material came from T cells isolated from PBMCs. The receptor source for this set is a human donor in good health.

V and J are TRBV28 and TRBJ1-1; D is perhaps TRBD1 (5 bases). The CDR3 is 12 residues long. Germline CDR1 reads MDHEN; CDR2 reads SYDVKM. The CDR3 DNA is TGTGCAACCCGGGACTTGAACACTGAAGCTTTCTTT. Its translation is CATRDLNTEAFF.

This chain connects TRBV29-1 to TRBJ1-1; D gene uncertain. From germline, CDR1 is SQVTM and CDR2 ANQGSEA. This CDR3 has 10 amino acids. V lost 6 bases and J 10 bases, leaving 12 bases between the germline ends. DNA for the CDR3: TGCAGCGTCGTCGGGATGACAGCTTTCTTT. Residues: CSVVGMTAFF. Supplemented by reference TRBV29-1 and TRBJ1-1, the full variable domain reads SAVISQKPSRDICQRGTSLTIQCQVDSQVTMMFWYRQQPGQSLTLIATANQGSEATYESGFVIDKFPISRPNLTFSTLTVSNMSPEDSSIYLCSVVGMTAFFGQGTRLTVV.

This clone was recorded once. This CDR3 reads CASSQGPLTGELFF. CDR3 nucleotides: TGTGCCAGCAGTCAGGGCCCTCTAACCGGGGAGCTGTTTTTT. This rearrangement joins TRBV6-1 to TRBJ2-2; the D gene is possibly TRBD1 (5 bases). Germline CDR1 and CDR2: MNHNS and SASEGT. The CDR3 contains 14 residues. Trimming removed 5 bases from V and 5 bases from J, with 12 bases in between.

The V and J genes are TRBV6-1 and TRBJ1-5; perhaps TRBD1 as D (6 bases). V dropped 4 bases and J dropped 8 bases, with 18 bases sitting between them. The CDR3 has 15 amino acids. Germline V gene lookup returns CDR1 MNHNS and CDR2 SASEGT. The CDR3, as DNA: TGTGCCAGCAGTGTGACCGGGACACCCATTGAGCCCCAGCATTTT. This sequence encodes CASSVTGTPIEPQHF.

In this sample, this clone turned up once. This chain connects TRBV29-1 to TRBJ1-3; D is ambiguous. V was clipped by 7 bases and J by 3 bases, with 10 bases between them. The CDR3 loop spans 12 amino acids. Germline loops: CDR1 SQVTM, CDR2 ANQGSEA. CDR3 sequence: CSAFGRGNTIYF. The CDR3 region has the DNA TGCAGCGCGTTCGGTCGTGGAAACACCATATATTTT.

V gene TRBV10-3 combines with J gene TRBJ2-7, with D perhaps matching TRBD1 (5 bases). V gave up 8 bases and J gave up 3 bases, with 14 bases separating them. This CDR3 spans 13 amino acids. Germline assignment: CDR1 ENHRY and CDR2 SYGVKD. DNA for the CDR3: TGTGCCATCTCGACAGTTGCAAACTACGAGCAGTACTTC. Protein product: CAISTVANYEQYF.

The chain combines TRBV7-9 with TRBJ2-3; D possibly corresponds to TRBD1 (5 bases). V was trimmed by 4 bases and J by 2 bases, leaving 16 bases between them. This CDR3 has 16 residues. Germline CDR1 reads SEHNR; CDR2 reads FQNEAQ (reference sequence). DNA for the CDR3: TGTGCCAGCAGCTCCGGACACCCAGATTACACAGATACGCAGTATTTT. It encodes CASSSGHPDYTDTQYF.

As for this clone: A read error may produce the germline difference seen at one junction end. This sequence joins TRBV2 and TRBJ2-1, with a weak D call TRBD2 (6 bases). The CDR3 spans 12 residues. The germline V gene encodes CDR1 SNHLY and CDR2 FYNNEI. The CDR3 coding sequence is TGTGCCAGCAGTCCGGGACCTGTAGGCGGGATCTTC. Protein: CASSPGPVGGIF.

This sequence joins TRBV2 and TRBJ2-3, with D maybe TRBD2 (6 bases). V gave up 8 bases and J gave up 0 bases, with 15 bases separating them. Germline lookup yields CDR1 SNHLY and CDR2 FYNNEI. This CDR3 is built from 15 residues. The DNA for the CDR3 is TGTGCCAGCGGAGGGCCAGCGTCCAGCACAGATACGCAGTATTTT. It specifies CASGGPASSTDTQYF.

The chain employs TRBV19 and TRBJ1-5; 9 bases agree with TRBD1. The V segment lost 5 bases and the J segment 6 bases; nucleotides outside the gene matches: 8. The CDR3 consists of 15 residues. Germline V gene lookup returns CDR1 LNHDA and CDR2 SQIVND (reference sequence). The CDR3 loop reads CASSASTGGGQPQHF. Here the CDR3 DNA reads TGTGCCAGTAGTGCCTCCACAGGGGGCGGTCAGCCCCAGCATTTT. Supplemented by reference TRBV19 and TRBJ1-5, the full variable domain reads DGGITQSPKYLFRKEGQNVTLSCEQNLNHDAMYWYRQDPGQGLRLIYYSQIVNDFQKGDIAEGYSVSREKKESFPLTVTSAQKNPTAFYLCASSASTGGGQPQHFGDGTRLSIL.

The chain joins TRBV28 to TRBJ2-3; the D gene is possibly TRBD2 (6 bases). The CDR3 sequence is 14 residues long. V was shortened by 7 bases and J by 3 bases, with 14 bases between the two germline ends. Germline values: CDR1 MDHEN, CDR2 SYDVKM. CDR3 sequence reads: CASNGGRETDTQYF. CDR3 DNA: TGTGCCAGCAATGGAGGGCGAGAAACAGATACGCAGTATTTT.

V usage is TRBV5-4 and J usage is TRBJ2-7; 14 nucleotides agree with TRBD2. J lost 7 bases, V lost 3 bases, and 18 bases had no gene match. CDR1 and CDR2 from the germline V gene are SGHNT and YYREEE (reference sequence). CDR3 length equals 19 residues. The CDR3 bases are TGTGCCAGCAGCTCTATGGACTCCCAGAGACTAGCGGGAGGGCTAGAGCAGTACTTC. The encoded protein is CASSSMDSQRLAGGLEQYF. The full variable domain, in which reference TRBV5-4 and TRBJ2-7 provide the parts outside the CDR3, is ETGVTQSPTHLIKTRGQQVTLRCSSQSGHNTVSWYQQALGQGPQFIFQYYREEENGRGNFPPRFSGLQFPNYSSELNVNALELDDSALYLCASSSMDSQRLAGGLEQYFGPGTRLTVT.

This chain connects TRBV12-5 to TRBJ2-1, with D tentatively TRBD2 (5 bases). The CDR3 runs 10 residues. Germline V lookup: CDR1 LGHNT, CDR2 FRNRAP. V was shortened by 11 bases and J by 15 bases, with 17 bases between the two germline ends. The CDR3 spells CAPLRGMLFF. The CDR3 DNA sequence: TGTGCTCCCCTAAGAGGGATGCTGTTCTTC.

The genes are TRBV18 and TRBJ1-5; a possible D gene is TRBD1 (5 bases). V was cut by 3 bases and J by 2 bases, with 14 bases left in between. The CDR3 is 16 amino acids. Germline V gene lookup returns CDR1 KGHSH and CDR2 LQKENI. As DNA, the CDR3 is TGTGCCAGCTCACCGACAGATTTCTATGGCAATCAGCCCCAGCATTTT. Translating gives CASSPTDFYGNQPQHF.

This chain uses TRBV4-2 with TRBJ1-2, with 8 bases fitting TRBD1. CDR1 and CDR2 (germline): LGHNA, YNFKEQ. The CDR3 has 14 residues. The V gene end was trimmed by 1 base and the J gene end by 4 bases; junction bases not matched to a gene: 2. CDR3 in amino acids: CASSQVGQGYGYTF. CDR3 coding DNA: TGTGCCAGCAGCCAAGTCGGACAGGGCTATGGCTACACCTTC.

The CDR3: CASSETAYSNQPQHF. CDR3 sequence (DNA): TGTGCCAGCAGTGAGACAGCATATAGCAATCAGCCCCAGCATTTT. This chain joins TRBV25-1 and TRBJ1-5; a possible D gene is TRBD1 (5 bases). The CDR3 runs to 15 residues. V shed 3 bases and J shed 0 bases, with 9 bases lying between them. CDR1 and CDR2 (germline): MGHDK, SYGVNS.

The genes are TRBV4-1 and TRBJ1-1, with D tentatively TRBD1 (5 bases). Trimming took off 1 base at V and 7 bases at J, with 13 bases between the two ends. Germline V CDR1 and CDR2: MGHRA, YSYEKL. This CDR3 has 14 amino acids. This chain's CDR3 is CASSQVGLGNEAFF. The CDR3 DNA reads TGCGCCAGCAGCCAAGTGGGGCTAGGGAATGAAGCTTTCTTT.

V gene TRBV11-3 combines with J gene TRBJ2-1; 7 bases line up with TRBD2. The germline gives CDR1 SGHNT, CDR2 YENEEA. V dropped 1 base and J dropped 10; count of bases not matched to a gene: 7. The CDR3 sequence is 14 residues long. The CDR3 DNA reads TGTGCCAGCAGCTTAGGCGGCGGGAGCCGCGAGCAGTTCTTC. Amino acid sequence: CASSLGGGSREQFF.

V is TRBV14 and J is TRBJ2-1, with a weak D call TRBD1 (6 bases). Germline V gives CDR1 SGHDN, CDR2 FVKESK. The germline V and J ends were trimmed by 2 bases and 4 bases, with 12 bases remaining between them. The CDR3 sequence is 15 residues long. The CDR3 sequence: CASSQTWGRYNEQFF. The CDR3 DNA is TGTGCCAGCAGCCAAACCTGGGGGCGATACAATGAGCAGTTCTTC.

The gene calls are TRBV5-8 and TRBJ1-1; weak D call: TRBD1 (5 bases). Germline V gene lookup returns CDR1 SGHTS and CDR2 YDEGEE. The ends were cut back, 1 base at V and 2 bases at J, with 15 bases in the middle. The CDR3 contains 16 residues. Written as DNA, the CDR3 is TGTGCCAGCAGCTTGTGGTTGTCGGGGGTAAACACTGAAGCTTTCTTT. This translates into CASSLWLSGVNTEAFF.

The chain has TRBV7-3 and TRBJ2-7; 7 bases align to TRBD1. The junction had 4 bases not matched to a gene; V was cut back by 5 bases and J by 3 bases. The germline V gene has CDR1 SGHTA and CDR2 FQGTGA. CDR3 length: 13 amino acids. CDR3 in amino acids: CASSLGTVYEQYF. DNA for the CDR3: TGTGCCAGCAGCCTGGGGACAGTCTACGAGCAGTACTTC.

This clone was picked up one time. This sequence joins TRBV5-1 and TRBJ2-1; 7 bases are shared with TRBD2. CDR1 and CDR2 from the germline V gene are SGHRS and YFSETQ. This CDR3 region has 14 residues. V gave up 7 bases and J gave up 8 bases; unmatched junction bases: 12. The CDR3: CASGREIALDEQFF. The CDR3 DNA sequence: TGCGCCAGCGGGAGGGAAATAGCGTTGGATGAGCAGTTCTTC.

The chain has TRBV2 and TRBJ2-3, with 13 bases that match TRBD2. This CDR3 spans 15 amino acids. The germline V gene has CDR1 SNHLY and CDR2 FYNNEI. The junction had 6 bases not matched to a gene; V was cut back by 6 bases and J by 6 bases. The CDR3 region is CASRGLAGFTDTQYF. CDR3 bases: TGTGCCAGCAGGGGACTAGCGGGGTTTACGGATACGCAGTATTTT.

Note on this clone: Other nucleotide sequences in the sample specify the same CDR3. The J gene is TRBJ2-7, the V gene TRBV5-1; D is possibly TRBD1 (5 bases). CDR1 and CDR2 from the germline V gene are SGHRS and YFSETQ. With 3 bases removed from V and 5 bases from J, the gap between germline ends came to 15 bases. This CDR3 comprises 14 residues. The CDR3: CASSSGQGINEQYF. CDR3 DNA sequence: TGCGCCAGCAGCTCTGGCCAGGGCATCAACGAGCAGTACTTC. Complete variable domain (other parts from reference TRBV5-1 and TRBJ2-7): KAGVTQTPRYLIKTRGQQVTLSCSPISGHRSVSWYQQTPGQGLQFLFEYFSETQRNKGNFPGRFSGRQFSNSRSEMNVSTLELGDSALYLCASSSGQGINEQYFGPGTRLTVT.

V usage is TRBV2 and J usage is TRBJ2-1; the match to TRBD2 covers 8 bases. V was pared by 4 bases and J by 2 bases, with 4 bases of the junction left unmatched. The CDR3 is made up of 15 amino acids. Germline V gene sequence: CDR1 SNHLY, CDR2 FYNNEI. CDR3 nucleotides: TGTGCCAGCAGTGCGAGCGGGAGTCCCTACAATGAGCAGTTCTTC. Amino acids: CASSASGSPYNEQFF. The whole variable domain, filled in from reference TRBV2 and TRBJ2-1, reads EPEVTQTPSHQVTQMGQEVILRCVPISNHLYFYWYRQILGQKVEFLVSFYNNEISEKSEIFDDQFSVERPDGSNFTLKIRSTKLEDSAMYFCASSASGSPYNEQFFGPGTRLTVL.

The CDR3 DNA is TGTGCCAGCAGCTTAGCTGGGGGCAATGAAAAACTGTTTTTT. This gives the protein CASSLAGGNEKLFF. The V gene is TRBV7-2, the J gene TRBJ1-4; weak D call: TRBD1 (6 bases). Germline V gene lookup returns CDR1 SGHTA and CDR2 FQGNSA. With 0 bases removed from V and 5 bases from J, the gap between germline ends came to 7 bases. The CDR3 is 14 amino acids.